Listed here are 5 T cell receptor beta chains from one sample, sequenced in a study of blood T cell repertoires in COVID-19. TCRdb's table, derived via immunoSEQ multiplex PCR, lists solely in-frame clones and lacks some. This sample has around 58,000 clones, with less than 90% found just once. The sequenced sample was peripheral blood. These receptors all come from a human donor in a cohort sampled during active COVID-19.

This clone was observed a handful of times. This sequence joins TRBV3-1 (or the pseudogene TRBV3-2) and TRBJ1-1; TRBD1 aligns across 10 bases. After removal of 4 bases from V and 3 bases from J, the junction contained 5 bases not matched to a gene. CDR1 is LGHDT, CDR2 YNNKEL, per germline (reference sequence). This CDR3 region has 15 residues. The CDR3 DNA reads TGTGCCAGCAGCCTCCGGGACAGGGGCTACACTGAAGCTTTCTTT. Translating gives CASSLRDRGYTEAFF.

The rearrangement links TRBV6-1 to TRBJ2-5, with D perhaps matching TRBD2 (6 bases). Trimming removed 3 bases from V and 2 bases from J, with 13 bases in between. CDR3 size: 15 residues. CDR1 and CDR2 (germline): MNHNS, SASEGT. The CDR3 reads CASSDVGGSQETQYF. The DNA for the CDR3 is TGTGCCAGCAGTGATGTGGGGGGATCACAAGAGACCCAGTACTTC.

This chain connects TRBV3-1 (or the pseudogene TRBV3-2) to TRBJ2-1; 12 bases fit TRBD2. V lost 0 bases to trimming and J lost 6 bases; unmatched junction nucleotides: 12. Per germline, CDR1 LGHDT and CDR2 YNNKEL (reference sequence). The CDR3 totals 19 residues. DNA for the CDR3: TGTGCCAGCAGCCAAGATCCCCCTCTAGCGGGGGGGCCCCGCAATGAGCAGTTCTTC. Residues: CASSQDPPLAGGPRNEQFF.

This CDR3 is CASRTGLQGSPLHF. CDR3 DNA: TGTGCCAGCAGGACGGGACTCCAGGGTTCACCCCTCCACTTT. The gene calls are TRBV27 and TRBJ1-6; D is perhaps TRBD1 (5 bases). Per germline, CDR1 MNHEY and CDR2 SMNVEV (reference sequence). Trimming left V 6 bases short and J 9 bases short, with 15 bases between. This CDR3 has 14 residues.

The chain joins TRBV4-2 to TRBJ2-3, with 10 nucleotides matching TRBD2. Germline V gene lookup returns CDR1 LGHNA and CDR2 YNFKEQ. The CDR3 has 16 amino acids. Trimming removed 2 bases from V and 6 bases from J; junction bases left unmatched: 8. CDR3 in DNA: TGTGCCAGCAGCCAATTCAGAGCGGGGGGGCTGGATACGCAGTATTTT. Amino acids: CASSQFRAGGLDTQYF.